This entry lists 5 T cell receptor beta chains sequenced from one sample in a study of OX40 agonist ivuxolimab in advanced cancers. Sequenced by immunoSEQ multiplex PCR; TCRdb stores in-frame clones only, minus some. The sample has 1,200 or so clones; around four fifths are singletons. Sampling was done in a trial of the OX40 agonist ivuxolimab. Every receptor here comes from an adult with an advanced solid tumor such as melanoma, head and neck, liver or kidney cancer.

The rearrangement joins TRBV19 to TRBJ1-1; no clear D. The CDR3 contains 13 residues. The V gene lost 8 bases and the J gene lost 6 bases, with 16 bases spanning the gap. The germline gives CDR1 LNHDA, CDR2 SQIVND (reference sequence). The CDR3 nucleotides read TGTGCCAGTGCTCGGACCGAGTCGTCTGAAGCTTTCTTT. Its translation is CASARTESSEAFF.

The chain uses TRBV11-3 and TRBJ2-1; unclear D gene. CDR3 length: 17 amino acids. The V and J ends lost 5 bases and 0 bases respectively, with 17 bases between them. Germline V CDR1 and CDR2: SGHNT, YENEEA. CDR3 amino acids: CASSHLGSASSYNEQFF. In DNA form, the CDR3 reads TGTGCCAGCAGCCACCTTGGAAGCGCGAGCTCCTACAATGAGCAGTTCTTC.

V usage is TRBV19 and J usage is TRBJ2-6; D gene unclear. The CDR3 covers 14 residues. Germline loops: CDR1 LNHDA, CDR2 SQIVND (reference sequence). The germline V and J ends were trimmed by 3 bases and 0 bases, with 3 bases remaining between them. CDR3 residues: CASSMTSGANVLTF. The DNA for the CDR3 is TGTGCCAGTAGTATGACCTCTGGGGCCAACGTCCTGACTTTC.

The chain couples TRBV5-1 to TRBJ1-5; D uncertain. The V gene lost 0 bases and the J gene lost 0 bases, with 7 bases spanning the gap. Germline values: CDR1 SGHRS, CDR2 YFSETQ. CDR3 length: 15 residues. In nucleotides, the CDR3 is TGCGCCAGCAGCTTGGACAGCTATAGCAATCAGCCCCAGCATTTT. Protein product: CASSLDSYSNQPQHF.

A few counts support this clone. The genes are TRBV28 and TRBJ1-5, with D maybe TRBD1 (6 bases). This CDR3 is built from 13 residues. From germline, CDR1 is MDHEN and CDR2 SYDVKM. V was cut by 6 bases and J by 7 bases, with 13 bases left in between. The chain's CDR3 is CASRQTGYQPQHF. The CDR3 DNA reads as TGTGCCAGCAGACAAACAGGGTACCAGCCCCAGCATTTT.